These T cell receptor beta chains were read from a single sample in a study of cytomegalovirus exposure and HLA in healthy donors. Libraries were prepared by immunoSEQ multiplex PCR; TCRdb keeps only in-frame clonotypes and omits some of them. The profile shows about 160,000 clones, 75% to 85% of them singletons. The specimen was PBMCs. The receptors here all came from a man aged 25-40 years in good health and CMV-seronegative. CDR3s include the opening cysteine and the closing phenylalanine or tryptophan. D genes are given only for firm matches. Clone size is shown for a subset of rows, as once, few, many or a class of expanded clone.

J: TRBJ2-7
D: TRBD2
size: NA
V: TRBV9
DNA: TGTGCCAGCAGCGTGGGCGGGAGGGGCGCCTACGAGCAGTACTTC
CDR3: CASSVGGRGAYEQYF

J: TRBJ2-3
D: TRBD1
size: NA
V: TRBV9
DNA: TGTGCCAGCAGTGGTAGACAGGGAGCAGATACGCAGTATTTT
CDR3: CASSGRQGADTQYF

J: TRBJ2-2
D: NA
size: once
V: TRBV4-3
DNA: TGCGCCAGCAGCCAAGAGGGGCCTAGGACCGGGGAGCTGTTTTTT
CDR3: CASSQEGPRTGELFF

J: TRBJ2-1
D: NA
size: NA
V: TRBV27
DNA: TGTGCCAGCAGTTTAAGGAGAGGGTACAATGAGCAGTTCTTC
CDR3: CASSLRRGYNEQFF

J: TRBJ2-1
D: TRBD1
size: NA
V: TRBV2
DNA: TGTGCCAGCAGTGAAGCCCAAAGGCATCAGGGGGTCAGTGAGCAGTTCTTC
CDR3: CASSEAQRHQGVSEQFF

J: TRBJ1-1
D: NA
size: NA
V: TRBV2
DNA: TGTGCCAGCAGGAAAGGGAGATCGGTTTCTGAAGCTTTCTTT
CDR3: CASRKGRSVSEAFF

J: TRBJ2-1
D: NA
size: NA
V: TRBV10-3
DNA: TGTGCCACCAGGGGGGAGGGCCCCGCGGATGAGCAGTTCTTC
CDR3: CATRGEGPADEQFF

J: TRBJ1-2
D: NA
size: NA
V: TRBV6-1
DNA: TGTGCCAGCAGTGGGAGGCCCCGAAACTATGGCTACACCTTC
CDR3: CASSGRPRNYGYTF

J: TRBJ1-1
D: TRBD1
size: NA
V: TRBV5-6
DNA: TGTGCCAGCAGCCGAGGGACAGGGGGCAGGTACACTGAAGCTTTCTTT
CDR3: CASSRGTGGRYTEAFF

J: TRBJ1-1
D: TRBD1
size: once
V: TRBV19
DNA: TGTGCCAGTAGTGCCCCATCCGGGACAGGGTACACTGAAGCTTTCTTT
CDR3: CASSAPSGTGYTEAFF

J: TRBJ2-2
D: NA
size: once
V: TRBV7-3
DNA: TGTGCCAGCAGCCGTCCGCATGAGACCGGGGAGCTGTTTTTT
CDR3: CASSRPHETGELFF

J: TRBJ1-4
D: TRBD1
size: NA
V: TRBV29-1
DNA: TGCAGCGTTAAGGGGGCATGGGGAGAAAAACTGTTTTTT
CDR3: CSVKGAWGEKLFF

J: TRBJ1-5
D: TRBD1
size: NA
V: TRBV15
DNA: TGTGCCACCAGCAGGGACAGGGCTAGCAATCAGCCCCAGCATTTT
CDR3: CATSRDRASNQPQHF

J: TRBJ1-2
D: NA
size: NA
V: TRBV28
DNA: TGTGCCAGCAGCCAAATCGACAAATTCTATGGCTACACCTTC
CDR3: CASSQIDKFYGYTF

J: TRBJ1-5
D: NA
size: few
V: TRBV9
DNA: TGTGCCAGCAGCGTAGGAGGGAATAGCAATCAGCCCCAGCATTTT
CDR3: CASSVGGNSNQPQHF

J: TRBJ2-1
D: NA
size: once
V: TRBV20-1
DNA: TGCAGTCCCCGTTATGAGCAGTTCTTC
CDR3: CSPRYEQFF

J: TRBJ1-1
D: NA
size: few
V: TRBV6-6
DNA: TGTGCCAGCAGTGGGACACCCCGGCGGGCCACTGAAGCTTTCTTT
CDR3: CASSGTPRRATEAFF

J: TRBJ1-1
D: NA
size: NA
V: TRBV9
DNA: TGTGCCAGCAGCGTATCCTGGGGGGTTGGCACTGAAGCTTTCTTT
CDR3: CASSVSWGVGTEAFF

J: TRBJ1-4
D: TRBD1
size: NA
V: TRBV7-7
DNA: TGTGCCAGCAGCCGCGGGACAGGGACTGAAAAACTGTTTTTT
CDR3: CASSRGTGTEKLFF

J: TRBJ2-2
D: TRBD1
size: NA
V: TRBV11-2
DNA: TGTGCCAGCAGCTTGGGACAGAGGGCCGGGGAGCTGTTTTTT
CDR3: CASSLGQRAGELFF

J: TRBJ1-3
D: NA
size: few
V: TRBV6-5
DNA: TGTGCCAGCAGTTACTTTCTCAGCTCTGGAAACACCATATATTTT
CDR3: CASSYFLSSGNTIYF

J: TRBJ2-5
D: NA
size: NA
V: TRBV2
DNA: TGTGCCAGCCTCGGAGGGGGCCGAGAGACCCAGTACTTC
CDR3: CASLGGGRETQYF

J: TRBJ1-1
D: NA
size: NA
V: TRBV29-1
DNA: TGCAGCGTTGATACGGGGGAAGCTTTCTTT
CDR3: CSVDTGEAFF

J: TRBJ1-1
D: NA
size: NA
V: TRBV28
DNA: TGTGCCAGCTGGGAGGAAACTGAAGCTTTCTTT
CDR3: CASWEETEAFF

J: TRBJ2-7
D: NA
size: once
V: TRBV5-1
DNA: TGCGCCAGCAGCTCAGAGCGGCTCAGCTCCTACGAGCAGTACTTC
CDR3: CASSSERLSSYEQYF

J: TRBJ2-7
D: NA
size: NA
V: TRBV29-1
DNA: TGCAGCGTTGAAGTCCAGGCGAGGGCCTACGAGCAGTACTTC
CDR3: CSVEVQARAYEQYF

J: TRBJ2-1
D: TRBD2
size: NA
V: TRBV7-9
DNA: TGTGCCAGCAGCTTCACTAGCGTGGAGCAGTTCTTC
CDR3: CASSFTSVEQFF

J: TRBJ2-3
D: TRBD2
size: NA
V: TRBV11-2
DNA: TGTGCCAGCATCCCCCACCCAAAACGGGGGGTCCCTGCAGATACGCAGTATTTT
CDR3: CASIPHPKRGVPADTQYF

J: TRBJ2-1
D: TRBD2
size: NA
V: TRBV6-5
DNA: TGTGCCAGCACCTCACTAGCGAGCTCCTACAATGAGCAGTTCTTC
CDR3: CASTSLASSYNEQFF

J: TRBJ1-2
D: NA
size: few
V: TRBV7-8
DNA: TGTGCCAGCAGCCCCCCGGGACTCCTAAGGGACTATGGCTACACCTTC
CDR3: CASSPPGLLRDYGYTF

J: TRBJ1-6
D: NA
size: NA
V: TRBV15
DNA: TGTGCCACCAGCAGAGCGACACGTAATTCACCCCTCCACTTT
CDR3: CATSRATRNSPLHF

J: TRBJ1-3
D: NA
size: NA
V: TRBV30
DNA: TGTGCCTGGGGAGGTGGAAACACCATATATTTT
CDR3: CAWGGGNTIYF

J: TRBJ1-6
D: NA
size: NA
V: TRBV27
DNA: TGTGCCAGCAGTTTAGTCCCCGGGACTTCTTATTCACCCCTCCACTTT
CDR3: CASSLVPGTSYSPLHF

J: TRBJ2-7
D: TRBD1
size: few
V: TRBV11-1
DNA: TGTGCCAGCAGCTTGGGAGGACAGGGATACCACGAGCAGTACTTC
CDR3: CASSLGGQGYHEQYF

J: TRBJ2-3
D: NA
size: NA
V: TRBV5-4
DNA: TGTGCCAGCAGCAAGGGGGGGACAGATACGCAGTATTTT
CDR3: CASSKGGTDTQYF

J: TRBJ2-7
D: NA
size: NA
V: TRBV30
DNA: TGTGCCTGGACCAAGGGGCAGCCCTACGAGCAGTACTTC
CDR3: CAWTKGQPYEQYF

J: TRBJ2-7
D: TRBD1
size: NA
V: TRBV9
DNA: TGTGCCAGCAGCGTCGGGACAGGGAAAGACGAGCAGTACTTC
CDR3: CASSVGTGKDEQYF

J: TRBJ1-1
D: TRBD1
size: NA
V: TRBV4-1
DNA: TGCGCCAGCAGCCAAGATCTGGGGCAGGGGGGGAACACTGAAGCTTTCTTT
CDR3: CASSQDLGQGGNTEAFF

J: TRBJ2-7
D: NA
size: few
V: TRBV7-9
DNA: TGTTCCAGCACCCTCGCCGGGGGCTCCTACGAGCAGTACTTC
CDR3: CSSTLAGGSYEQYF

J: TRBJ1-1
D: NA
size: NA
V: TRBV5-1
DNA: TGCGCCAGCAGCTTTAGTTATAACACTGAAGCTTTCTTT
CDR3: CASSFSYNTEAFF

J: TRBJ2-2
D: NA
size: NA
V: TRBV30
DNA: TGTGCCTGGAGTGTACGATCCAGGGTCCTGGGGGAGCTGTTTTTT
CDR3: CAWSVRSRVLGELFF

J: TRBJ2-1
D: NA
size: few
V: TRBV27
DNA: TGTGCCAGCAGTTCTACCGGGAGTGGGTACAATGAGCAGTTCTTC
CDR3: CASSSTGSGYNEQFF

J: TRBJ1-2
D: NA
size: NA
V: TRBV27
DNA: TGTGCCAGCAGTTTACGCGGGAGCTATGGCTACACCTTC
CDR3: CASSLRGSYGYTF

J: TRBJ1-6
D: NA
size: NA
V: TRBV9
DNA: TGTGCCAGCAGCGCCACAGGGAGTAATTCACCCCTCCACTTT
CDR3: CASSATGSNSPLHF

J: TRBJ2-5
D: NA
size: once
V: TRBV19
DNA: TGTGCCAGTAGTAACCCCCTGGGCTCGTTGAAAGGGGGGACCCAGTACTTC
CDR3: CASSNPLGSLKGGTQYF

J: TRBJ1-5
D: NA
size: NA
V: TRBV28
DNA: TGTGCCAGCAGTTTGGGCGCCAGGGGTAATTATCAGCCCCAGCATTTT
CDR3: CASSLGARGNYQPQHF

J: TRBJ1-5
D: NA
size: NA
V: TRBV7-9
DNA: TGTGCCGTGATTGAACTTAGAGTCGGTCAGCCCCAGCATTTT
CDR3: CAVIELRVGQPQHF

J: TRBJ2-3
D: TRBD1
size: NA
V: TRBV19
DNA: TGTGCCAGTAGTCCCCGACAGGGGAACACAGATACGCAGTATTTT
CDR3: CASSPRQGNTDTQYF

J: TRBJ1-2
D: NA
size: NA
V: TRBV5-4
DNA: TGTGCCAGCAGCTTGAACAGGGAGATTGTATTTGGCTACACCTTC
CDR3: CASSLNREIVFGYTF